The 23 T cell receptor beta chains below were found in one sample sequenced in a study of PD-1 blockade in classical Hodgkin lymphoma. Generated by immunoSEQ multiplex PCR, the TCRdb table keeps only in-frame clones and is missing some. The data show fewer than 30,000 clones, 70% to 90% seen once. Every patient relapsed after autologous stem cell transplantation, and brentuximab vedotin exposure varied. Source: peripheral blood mononuclear cells (PBMCs), taken before the second cycle of nivolumab. All receptors come from a human donor with classical Hodgkin lymphoma.

V and J are TRBV5-4 and TRBJ2-4; 7 bases align to TRBD1. The CDR3 has 13 residues. Unmatched junction bases numbered 6, after V lost 4 bases and J lost 8 bases. Germline-derived CDR1 and CDR2 are SGHNT and YYREEE (reference sequence). The CDR3 sequence is CASSQDRTYIQYF. For the CDR3, the DNA is TGTGCCAGCAGCCAGGACAGGACTTACATTCAGTACTTC.

The table lists this clone with a count of one. The chain uses TRBV18 and TRBJ2-3; D remains unclear. Germline V lookup: CDR1 KGHSH, CDR2 LQKENI. Trimming cost V 2 bases and J 1 base, with 10 bases left between them. The CDR3 length is 15 residues. CDR3 coding DNA: TGTGCCAGCTCACCAGGAGCGAGCCGCACAGATACGCAGTATTTT. Translated: CASSPGASRTDTQYF.

The V call is TRBV19, the J call TRBJ2-1, with 7 bases identical to TRBD2. The CDR3 runs 18 residues. V was pared by 6 bases and J by 2 bases, with 16 bases of the junction left unmatched. Germline V gene data show CDR1 as LNHDA and CDR2 as SQIVND (reference sequence). CDR3 nucleotides: TGTGCCAGTAGCCCTGGGGCTAGCGGACGAAATACCTACAATGAGCAGTTCTTC. It yields the protein CASSPGASGRNTYNEQFF.

The chain links TRBV25-1 to TRBJ1-1; D is uncertain. CDR3 length: 14 residues. Trimming removed 1 base at V and 6 bases at J, with 12 bases between. CDR1 MGHDK and CDR2 SYGVNS come from the germline V gene. CDR3 region: CASSESWALSEAFF. Here the CDR3 DNA reads TGTGCCAGCAGTGAATCCTGGGCACTATCTGAAGCTTTCTTT.

The V and J genes are TRBV5-4 and TRBJ1-2; D uncertain. The ends were cut back, 1 base at V and 0 bases at J, with 7 bases in the middle. This CDR3 is 14 amino acids long. CDR1 is SGHNT, CDR2 YYREEE, per germline (reference sequence). CDR3 bases: TGTGCCAGCAGCTTGCCCGGGGCTAACTATGGCTACACCTTC. Its translation: CASSLPGANYGYTF.

The chain couples TRBV7-2 to TRBJ2-3; TRBD2 matches at 9 bases. CDR3 size: 16 residues. Looked up from germline, CDR1 is SGHTA and CDR2 is FQGNSA. J gave up 1 base and V 2 bases, and 4 bases lay outside the gene matches. The CDR3 sequence is CASSLSGRPGTDTQYF. CDR3 in DNA: TGTGCCAGCAGCTTAAGCGGGAGGCCGGGCACAGATACGCAGTATTTT.

This clone has just a few counts. The V and J genes are TRBV7-9 and TRBJ2-7; 7 nucleotides match TRBD2. The CDR3 is 15 residues long. V was clipped by 2 bases and J by 1 base; unmatched bases: 5. The germline CDR1 and CDR2 sequences are SEHNR and FQNEAQ (reference sequence). In DNA, the CDR3 is TGTGCCAGCAGCTTAACCCCTAGCGGATCCTACGAGCAGTACTTC. As protein: CASSLTPSGSYEQYF.

J is TRBJ2-3 and V is TRBV11-3, with D maybe TRBD1 (5 bases). This CDR3 has 15 amino acids. Germline V gives CDR1 SGHNT, CDR2 YENEEA. V lost 5 bases and J 1 base, leaving 13 bases between the germline ends. The CDR3 here is CASSPITRGTDTQYF. The CDR3 region has the DNA TGTGCCAGCAGCCCAATCACCAGGGGCACAGATACGCAGTATTTT.

V gene TRBV6-1 combines with J gene TRBJ2-1; 10 bases align to TRBD1. CDR3 length: 15 residues. Germline CDR1 reads MNHNS; CDR2 reads SASEGT. V shed 1 base, J shed 3 bases, and the junction held 0 bases outside the gene matches. The CDR3 loop is CASSEGTGGYNEQFF. The CDR3 DNA is TGTGCCAGCAGTGAAGGGACAGGGGGCTACAATGAGCAGTTCTTC.

In this sample, this clone turned up once. The chain is built from TRBV7-2 and TRBJ2-2; D gene ambiguous. In germline, CDR1 is SGHTA, CDR2 FQGNSA. The CDR3 runs 16 residues. V was clipped by 3 bases and J by 2 bases, with 13 bases between them. The CDR3 spells CASSFSVVQNTGELFF. The CDR3, as DNA: TGTGCCAGCAGCTTCTCGGTAGTGCAAAACACCGGGGAGCTGTTTTTT.

This clone was recorded only once. The chain is built from TRBV6-1 and TRBJ2-1; D call uncertain. The V gene's germline CDR1 is MNHNS and CDR2 SASEGT. The CDR3 runs 13 residues. Trimming left V 4 bases short and J 10 bases short, with 14 bases between. CDR3 bases: TGTGCCAGCAGTGGGGTCTCGAGCAGAGAGCAGTTCTTC. Protein: CASSGVSSREQFF.

This rearrangement joins TRBV28 to TRBJ1-5; D call uncertain. V was trimmed by 6 bases and J by 0 bases, leaving 9 bases between them. The CDR3 is made up of 14 amino acids. Germline V lookup: CDR1 MDHEN, CDR2 SYDVKM. In DNA form, the CDR3 reads TGTGCCAGCAGGCCAATGAATAGCAATCAGCCCCAGCATTTT. The encoded protein is CASRPMNSNQPQHF.

This chain connects TRBV27 to TRBJ2-3; D remains unclear. The V end was cut by 5 bases, the J end by 7 bases, with 13 bases between. CDR3 size: 13 residues. Per the germline V gene, CDR1 is MNHEY and CDR2 is SMNVEV (reference sequence). The CDR3 is CASSPATQYTQYF. The CDR3 DNA reads as TGTGCCAGCAGTCCGGCAACGCAATATACGCAGTATTTT.

The CDR3 protein is CASGQGGDYYEQYF. The CDR3 DNA reads TGTGCCAGCGGCCAAGGGGGCGACTACTACGAGCAGTACTTC. The chain is built from TRBV9 and TRBJ2-7; 7 bases align to TRBD1. The V and J ends lost 7 bases and 3 bases, in that order; junction bases with no gene match: 10. The CDR3 totals 14 residues. The germline CDR1 and CDR2 sequences are SGDLS and YYNGEE.

J is TRBJ1-3 and V is TRBV9; possible D gene TRBD1, 5 bases. Per germline, CDR1 SGDLS and CDR2 YYNGEE. The CDR3 is made up of 14 amino acids. The ends were cut back, 3 bases at V and 0 bases at J, with 7 bases in the middle. The CDR3 nucleotides are TGTGCCAGCAGCGGGACACACTCTGGAAACACCATATATTTT. This encodes CASSGTHSGNTIYF.

This clone was counted a few times. The chain uses TRBV18 and TRBJ1-4; possible D gene TRBD1, 5 bases. The CDR3 spans 14 residues. V lost 0 bases, J lost 8 bases, and 10 bases lay in between. Germline CDR1 is KGHSH and CDR2 is LQKENI. The chain's CDR3 is CASSPPPRGEKLFF. The CDR3 nucleotides read TGTGCCAGCTCACCACCCCCACGGGGCGAAAAACTGTTTTTT.

The rearrangement uses TRBV11-2 and TRBJ2-2; weak D call: TRBD2 (6 bases). The V and J ends lost 3 bases and 2 bases respectively, with 10 bases between them. Germline CDR1 SGHAT, CDR2 FQNNGV. The CDR3 is made up of 15 amino acids. CDR3 amino acids: CASSFSSANTGELFF. CDR3 coding DNA: TGTGCCAGCAGCTTTTCTAGCGCTAACACCGGGGAGCTGTTTTTT.

J is TRBJ1-1 and V is TRBV6-6, with D unclear. The V gene's germline CDR1 is MNHNY and CDR2 SVGAGI (reference sequence). This CDR3 region has 13 residues. V was trimmed by 6 bases and J by 0 bases, leaving 8 bases between them. CDR3 protein: CASSPGLNTEAFF. The CDR3 bases are TGTGCCAGCAGCCCAGGTTTGAACACTGAAGCTTTCTTT.

The CDR3 reads CASSTREGSGLGSLHF. CDR3 sequence (DNA): TGTGCCAGTAGTACCCGGGAGGGCAGCGGATTAGGATCCCTCCACTTT. V is TRBV19 and J is TRBJ1-6, with D unresolved. Looked up from germline, CDR1 is LNHDA and CDR2 is SQIVND (reference sequence). V was shortened by 4 bases and J by 14 bases, with 24 bases between the two germline ends. The CDR3 spans 16 residues.

V is TRBV7-2 and J is TRBJ1-4, with TRBD1 matching 7 bases. Germline CDR1 and CDR2: SGHTA and FQGNSA. Trimming cost V 3 bases and J 9 bases; bases outside gene matches: 13. This CDR3 has 16 amino acids. CDR3 coding DNA: TGTGCCAGCAGCTTGGAGGGGGCGGGCTTTCGTAAAAAACTGTTTTTT. Protein sequence: CASSLEGAGFRKKLFF.

The chain employs TRBV2 and TRBJ2-2, with 8 nucleotides matching TRBD1. Germline-derived CDR1 and CDR2 are SNHLY and FYNNEI. With V trimmed by 6 bases and J by 7 bases, 7 bases remained unmatched. There are 14 residues in the CDR3. CDR3 region: CASRRTGRGGELFF. DNA of the CDR3: TGTGCCAGCAGAAGGACAGGGAGAGGCGGGGAGCTGTTTTTT.

The chain recombines TRBV6-5 with TRBJ2-1; 9 nucleotides agree with TRBD1. V dropped 5 bases and J dropped 4; count of bases not matched to a gene: 6. Germline CDR1 is MNHEY and CDR2 is SVGAGI. This CDR3 has 15 residues. The CDR3 sequence: CASSPLDRGYNEQFF. CDR3 coding DNA: TGTGCCAGCAGTCCGCTGGACAGGGGTTACAATGAGCAGTTCTTC.

The chain recombines TRBV10-3 with TRBJ2-3; TRBD2 agrees at 8 bases. The CDR3 contains 14 residues. Germline CDR1 ENHRY, CDR2 SYGVKD. V was pared by 10 bases and J by 4 bases, with 10 bases of the junction left unmatched. The CDR3: CATNSAGVADTQYF. The CDR3 DNA is TGTGCCACCAACTCAGCGGGAGTTGCAGATACGCAGTATTTT.